The next 3 T cell receptor beta chains were all read from a single sample in a study of blood T cell repertoires in COVID-19. Here immunoSEQ multiplex PCR was the method, and the copy in TCRdb shows in-frame clones only, minus some. The sample records a few hundred thousand clones, 85% to 90% being singletons. Input material: peripheral blood. Receptors originate from a woman in her thirties or forties who had recovered from COVID-19.

V usage is TRBV7-8 and J usage is TRBJ1-2; TRBD1 aligns across 8 bases. This CDR3 spans 14 amino acids. From germline, CDR1 is SGHVS and CDR2 FQNEAQ. The junction had 4 bases not matched to a gene; V was cut back by 5 bases and J by 2 bases. CDR3 bases: TGTGCCAGCAGCGCTGGACAGGGCAACTATGGCTACACCTTC. The encoded protein is CASSAGQGNYGYTF.

This clone was seen only once. V usage is TRBV3-1 (or the pseudogene TRBV3-2) and J usage is TRBJ1-2, with 7 bases that match TRBD1. Germline V gene sequence: CDR1 LGHDT, CDR2 YNNKEL (reference sequence). V lost 4 bases to trimming and J lost 11 bases; unmatched junction nucleotides: 7. The CDR3 length is 12 residues. CDR3 nucleotide sequence: TGTGCCAGCAGCCGAACCGCGACAGGGTACACCTTC. It specifies CASSRTATGYTF.

This chain connects TRBV7-8 to TRBJ1-5; D is unresolved. The germline V gene has CDR1 SGHVS and CDR2 FQNEAQ. This CDR3 is built from 16 residues. V shed 2 bases and J shed 5 bases, with 16 bases lying between them. The CDR3 DNA reads as TGTGCCAGCAGCTTATTACCCGGAGGGAATCATCAGCCCCAGCATTTT. This translates into CASSLLPGGNHQPQHF. The variable domain in full, with the rest retrieved from reference TRBV7-8 and TRBJ1-5, is GAGVSQSPRYKVAKRGQDVALRCDPISGHVSLFWYQQALGQGPEFLTYFQNEAQLDKSGLPSDRFFAERPEGSVSTLKIQRTQQEDSAVYLCASSLLPGGNHQPQHFGDGTRLSIL.